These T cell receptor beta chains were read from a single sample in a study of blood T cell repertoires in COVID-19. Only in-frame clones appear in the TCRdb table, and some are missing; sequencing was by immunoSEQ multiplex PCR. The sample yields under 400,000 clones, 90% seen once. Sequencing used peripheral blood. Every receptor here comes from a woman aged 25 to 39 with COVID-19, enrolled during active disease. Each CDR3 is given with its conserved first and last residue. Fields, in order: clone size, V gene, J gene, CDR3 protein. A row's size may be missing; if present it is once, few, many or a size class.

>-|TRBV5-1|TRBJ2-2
CASSPLLAGGDTGELFF
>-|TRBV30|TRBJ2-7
CAWEGPAYEQYF
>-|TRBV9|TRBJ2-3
CASSVAGLAIDTQYF
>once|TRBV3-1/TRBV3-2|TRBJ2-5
CASSQDAGRGETQYF
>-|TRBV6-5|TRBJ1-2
CASSTRQGAFYGYTF
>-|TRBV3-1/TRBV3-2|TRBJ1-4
CASSQDPGQRDEKLFF
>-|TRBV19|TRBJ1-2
CASSYDRESPYTF
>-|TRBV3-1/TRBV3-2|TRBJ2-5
CASSHEDRDGETQYF
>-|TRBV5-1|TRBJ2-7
CASSPAGGSSYEQYF
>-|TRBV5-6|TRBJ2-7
CASSLKESLRQYF
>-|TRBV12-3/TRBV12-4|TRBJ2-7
CASRQGISYEQYF
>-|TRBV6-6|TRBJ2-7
CASSYSRVSSYEQYF
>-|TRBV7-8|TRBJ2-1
CASSLVTSGGNEQFF
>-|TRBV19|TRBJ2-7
CASSIPLAGTHEQYF
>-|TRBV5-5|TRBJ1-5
CASSLTGTGLQPQHF
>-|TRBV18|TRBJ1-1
CASSPGGENTEAFF
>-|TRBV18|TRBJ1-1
CASSPSVQGAGMNTEAFF
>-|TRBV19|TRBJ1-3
CASSITGTGTGNTIYF
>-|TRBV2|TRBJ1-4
CASSAQGAGGEKLFF
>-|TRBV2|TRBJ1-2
CASSEATGLSYGYTF
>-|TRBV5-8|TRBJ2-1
CASSLAFYNEQFF
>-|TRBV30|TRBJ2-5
CAWSAAGETQYF
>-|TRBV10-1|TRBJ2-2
CASNSGTGPTGELFF
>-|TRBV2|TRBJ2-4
CASRTLAKNIQYF
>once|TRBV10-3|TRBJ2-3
CAISGYISGSSHAQYF
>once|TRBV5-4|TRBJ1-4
CASSRGGAGVNEKLFF
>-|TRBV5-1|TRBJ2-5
CASSPRPGQGGETQYF
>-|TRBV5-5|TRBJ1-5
CASSYREGWNQPQHF
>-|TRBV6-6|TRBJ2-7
CASSDSQGSGYEQYF
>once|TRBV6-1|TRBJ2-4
CASSEDVGGGFSAKNIQYF
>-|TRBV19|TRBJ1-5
CASSTTGDNQPQHF
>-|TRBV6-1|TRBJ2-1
CASSAGGKVGGNEQFF
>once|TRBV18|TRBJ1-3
CASSPRQASGNTIYF